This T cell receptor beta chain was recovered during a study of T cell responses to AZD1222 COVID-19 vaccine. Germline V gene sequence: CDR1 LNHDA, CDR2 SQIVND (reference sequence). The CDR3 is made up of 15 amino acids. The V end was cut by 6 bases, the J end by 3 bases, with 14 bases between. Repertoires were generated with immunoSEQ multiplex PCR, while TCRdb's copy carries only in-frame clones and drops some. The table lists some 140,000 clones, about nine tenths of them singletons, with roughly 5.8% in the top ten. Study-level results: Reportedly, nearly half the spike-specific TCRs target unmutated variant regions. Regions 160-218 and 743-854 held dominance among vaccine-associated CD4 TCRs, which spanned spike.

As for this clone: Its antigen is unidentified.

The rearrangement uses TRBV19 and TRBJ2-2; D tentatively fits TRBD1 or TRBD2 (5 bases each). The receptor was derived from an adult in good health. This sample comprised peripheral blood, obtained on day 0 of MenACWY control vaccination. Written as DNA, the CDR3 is TGTGCCAGTAGGCTCCGGGACCGATACACCGGGGAGCTGTTTTTT. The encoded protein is CASRLRDRYTGELFF. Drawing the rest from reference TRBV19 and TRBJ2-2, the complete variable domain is DGGITQSPKYLFRKEGQNVTLSCEQNLNHDAMYWYRQDPGQGLRLIYYSQIVNDFQKGDIAEGYSVSREKKESFPLTVTSAQKNPTAFYLCASRLRDRYTGELFFGEGSRLTVL.